Listed below are T cell receptor beta chains from one sample, sequenced in a study of T cell changes during pregnancy in multiple sclerosis. The protocol was immunoSEQ multiplex PCR, while the TCRdb copy is restricted to in-frame clones and leaves out a portion. In the table there are more than 40,000 clones, about 92% of which are singletons. Sample: CD4+ T cells from peripheral blood mononuclear cells, taken in the third trimester of pregnancy. Receptor source: a female donor with multiple sclerosis, enrolled in a pregnancy study. CDR3s include the opening cysteine and the closing phenylalanine or tryptophan. Fields, in order: J gene, V gene, D gene, clone size, CDR3 DNA, CDR3 protein. A D gene is named only where the DNA matches it firmly. Size is omitted from some rows. Given values are once, few, many or a class for expanded clones.

TRBJ2-7,TRBV28,NA,NA,TGTGCCAGCGGCTCCCCCCCTGGCGGCCCCTCCTACGAGCAGTACTTC,CASGSPPGGPSYEQYF
TRBJ2-7,TRBV19,NA,NA,TGTGCCAGTAGTATAGTGGAAGGGGGCGAGCAGTACTTC,CASSIVEGGEQYF
TRBJ2-5,TRBV2,TRBD1,NA,TGTGCCAGCAGTAGGACAGGTTTTTGGGAGACCCAGTACTTC,CASSRTGFWETQYF
TRBJ2-3,TRBV7-9,NA,once,TGTGCCAGCAGCCTCACAGATACGCAGTATTTT,CASSLTDTQYF
TRBJ2-5,TRBV5-1,TRBD2,once,TGCGCCAGCAGCCGGACTAGCGGGAGTATAGAGACCCAGTACTTC,CASSRTSGSIETQYF
TRBJ1-1,TRBV7-9,TRBD1,NA,TGTGCCAGCAGCTTTTTTAACAGGGGTGAAGCTTTCTTT,CASSFFNRGEAFF
TRBJ2-5,TRBV7-3,TRBD2,NA,TGTGCCAGCAGCTCACTGACTAGCGGGAGACCCAGCGGGCAAGAGACCCAGTACTTC,CASSSLTSGRPSGQETQYF
TRBJ2-1,TRBV5-1,TRBD2,once,TGCGCCAGCAGCCCCTGGACTAGCGGGCTTAACTCCTACAATGAGCAGTTCTTC,CASSPWTSGLNSYNEQFF
TRBJ1-2,TRBV7-8,NA,few,TGTGCCAGCCGCAGCTCCGGGACACTTTATGGCTACACCTTC,CASRSSGTLYGYTF
TRBJ2-7,TRBV7-9,NA,NA,TGTGCCAGCAGCTTAGGGGGGGTTCCCACCTACGAGCAGTACTTC,CASSLGGVPTYEQYF
TRBJ2-1,TRBV6-4,TRBD1,NA,TGTGCCAGCAGCACAACAGGGGATCGCTACAATGAGCAGTTCTTC,CASSTTGDRYNEQFF
TRBJ2-1,TRBV5-1,NA,few,TGCGCCAGCAGCTTGGTTGCAGTTCACAGTAATGAGCAGTTCTTC,CASSLVAVHSNEQFF
TRBJ2-7,TRBV6-5,NA,NA,TGTGCCAGCAGTTCCCACTACGAGCAGTACTTC,CASSSHYEQYF
TRBJ2-7,TRBV5-1,TRBD2,NA,TGCGCCAGCAGACTAGGGACTAGCGGGGAGCAGTACTTC,CASRLGTSGEQYF
TRBJ2-1,TRBV19,TRBD2,NA,TGTGCCAGTAATCACGTTAGCGGGATCGGGCTGTTCTTC,CASNHVSGIGLFF
TRBJ2-5,TRBV5-4,NA,NA,TGTGCCAGCAGCCAAGCTGACAAGATCCAAGAGACCCAGTACTTC,CASSQADKIQETQYF
TRBJ2-7,TRBV27,NA,NA,TGTGCCAGCAGTCCTCCCGGCTCCTACGAGCAGTACTTC,CASSPPGSYEQYF
TRBJ2-5,TRBV6-5,NA,NA,TGTGCCAGCATGCGGGGCAGGTCATCCGAGACCCAGTACTTC,CASMRGRSSETQYF
TRBJ1-1,TRBV9,NA,NA,TGTGCCAGCAGCCCCAATCCTCGCCCAGACACTGAAGCTTTCTTT,CASSPNPRPDTEAFF
TRBJ1-2,TRBV14,NA,NA,TGTGCCAGCAGCCAAGGTGTCCTTAACTATGGCTACACCTTC,CASSQGVLNYGYTF
TRBJ2-7,TRBV28,NA,NA,TGTGCCAGCAGCCAAAGAGGAATGGGGCAGTACTTC,CASSQRGMGQYF
TRBJ2-1,TRBV7-3,TRBD2,NA,TGTGCCAGCAGCAGATATAGCGGGAGCTCCTACAATGAGCAGTTCTTC,CASSRYSGSSYNEQFF
TRBJ2-4,TRBV28,TRBD2,NA,TGTGCCAGCAGTGAGACTAGCGGGAGTCTTCAACTAGCCAAAAACATTCAGTACTTC,CASSETSGSLQLAKNIQYF
TRBJ2-7,TRBV5-4,TRBD2,NA,TGTGCCAGCAGCTTCGGGACTAGCGGGAGGGGTGAGCAGTACTTC,CASSFGTSGRGEQYF
TRBJ2-7,TRBV7-8,NA,NA,TGTGCCAGCAGCTTAGACAGGAGCTCCTACGAGCAGTACTTC,CASSLDRSSYEQYF
TRBJ1-1,TRBV5-1,NA,NA,TGCGCCAGCAGCTTGGAAGCCACCACTGAAGCTTTCTTT,CASSLEATTEAFF
TRBJ2-7,TRBV11-1,TRBD2,NA,TGTGCCAGCAGCTTGTCTCCGTGGGAGGGTACCTACGAGCAGTACTTC,CASSLSPWEGTYEQYF
TRBJ2-1,TRBV7-8,NA,NA,TGTGCCAGCACCTTCGGGACACCTCACAATGAGCAGTTCTTC,CASTFGTPHNEQFF
TRBJ2-1,TRBV27,TRBD2,NA,TGTGCCAGCAGTTTAGGGCTAGCGGGAGGCCTGCCCTACAATGAGCAGTTCTTC,CASSLGLAGGLPYNEQFF
TRBJ2-7,TRBV6-5,TRBD2,NA,TGTGCCAGCAGCTTAGCGGGAGGGCATACCTACGAGCAGTACTTC,CASSLAGGHTYEQYF
TRBJ1-5,TRBV19,TRBD1,NA,TGTGCCAGTAGCCGTCTCGACAGGGGTTTAGTACAGCCCCAGCATTTT,CASSRLDRGLVQPQHF
TRBJ2-7,TRBV28,TRBD2,NA,TGTGCCAGCAGTTCTTGGACTAGCGGGAGTTACGAGCAGTACTTC,CASSSWTSGSYEQYF
TRBJ2-1,TRBV19,TRBD2,NA,TGTGCCAGTAGTATAAGACTAGCGAAGAACAATGAGCAGTTCTTC,CASSIRLAKNNEQFF
TRBJ2-7,TRBV2,NA,NA,TGTGCCAGCAGTGAAAGTAGGGGCAGCACCTACGAGCAGTACTTC,CASSESRGSTYEQYF
TRBJ2-3,TRBV29-1,TRBD1,NA,TGCAGCGTTGAAAGGGGGCTTGGCACAGATACGCAGTATTTT,CSVERGLGTDTQYF
TRBJ1-2,TRBV28,NA,NA,TGTGCCAGCAGTTTACCCCCGCCGACAGGCCTCTTGGGCTACACCTTC,CASSLPPPTGLLGYTF
TRBJ2-2,TRBV19,TRBD2,NA,TGTGCCAGTAGTTTCCGAGAGGGACTAGCGGGAACCGGGGAGCTGTTTTTT,CASSFREGLAGTGELFF
TRBJ2-5,TRBV6-1,NA,once,TGTGCCAGCAGTGAAGAAAGAAGGACATCCGAGACCCAGTACTTC,CASSEERRTSETQYF
TRBJ1-1,TRBV30,NA,NA,TGTGCCTGGAGTGGACACCTCATGAACACTGAAGCTTTCTTT,CAWSGHLMNTEAFF
TRBJ2-1,TRBV4-2,TRBD2,NA,TGTGCCAGCAGCCAAGATCTACTGGGTCTAGCGGGAGGGGTAGGGGGATCCAATGAGCAGTTCTTC,CASSQDLLGLAGGVGGSNEQFF
TRBJ1-1,TRBV27,NA,once,TGTGCCAGCAGTTTAGCGGGAGCCTTTATGAACACTGAAGCTTTCTTT,CASSLAGAFMNTEAFF
TRBJ2-5,TRBV6-5,NA,NA,TGTGCCAGCGGGACAAAAGAGACCCAGTACTTC,CASGTKETQYF
TRBJ1-5,TRBV2,NA,NA,TGTGCCAGCAGCCAACAGCAGGGCAATCAGCCCCAGCATTTT,CASSQQQGNQPQHF
TRBJ1-2,TRBV28,TRBD1,NA,TGTGCCAGCAGGGAACCTTGGGACAGTGCTAACTATGGCTACACCTTC,CASREPWDSANYGYTF
TRBJ2-3,TRBV9,NA,NA,TGTGCCAGCAGCCTAAGAACTGTAGATACGCAGTATTTT,CASSLRTVDTQYF
TRBJ2-1,TRBV6-5,TRBD2,NA,TGTGCCAGCAGTTACGCGACTAGCGGGAGAAGTCATGAGCAGTTCTTC,CASSYATSGRSHEQFF
TRBJ2-4,TRBV11-2,TRBD1,NA,TGTGCCAGCTCCCTTGAGTTGTCGGGACAGGGAGACATTCAGTACTTC,CASSLELSGQGDIQYF
TRBJ1-4,TRBV2,TRBD1,NA,TGTGCCAGCAAAAGATGGGACAGTGAAGAAAAACTGTTTTTT,CASKRWDSEEKLFF
TRBJ1-1,TRBV9,NA,NA,TGTGCCAGCAGCGTAGAACCTACAGATAGCTCGACAGGGAACACTGAAGCTTTCTTT,CASSVEPTDSSTGNTEAFF
TRBJ1-2,TRBV28,NA,NA,TGTGCCAGCAGAAGGGGCAGCTTTAACTATGGCTACACCTTC,CASRRGSFNYGYTF
TRBJ2-7,TRBV6-1,TRBD1,NA,TGTGCCACAAACCTCGGGACAGGGTCGGGGGAGCAGTACTTC,CATNLGTGSGEQYF
TRBJ2-4,TRBV19,TRBD1,NA,TGTGCCAGTACTTCCCGAGACAGGGAAGGTTTGGGAAGGTACTTC,CASTSRDREGLGRYF